The next 20 T cell receptor beta chains were all read from a single sample in a study of cytomegalovirus exposure and HLA in healthy donors. It was with 60 Vbeta and 13 Jbeta primers that the PCR ran. Method: immunoSEQ multiplex PCR; TCRdb's copy keeps in-frame clones and lacks some. The sample carries about 230,000 clones, around 89% recorded once. Sample: PBMCs. The receptors shown here come from a young woman in good health and CMV-seronegative.

The chain uses TRBV5-4 and TRBJ2-1, with D perhaps matching TRBD1 (5 bases). Trimming cost V 5 bases and J 7 bases, with 19 bases left between them. The V gene's germline CDR1 is SGHNT and CDR2 YYREEE (reference sequence). The CDR3 has 15 residues. The CDR3 protein is CASSRALGVRNEQFF. The CDR3 DNA reads as TGTGCCAGCAGTCGGGCCTTAGGGGTTCGGAATGAGCAGTTCTTC. The complete variable domain, with remaining parts taken from reference TRBV5-4 and TRBJ2-1, reads ETGVTQSPTHLIKTRGQQVTLRCSSQSGHNTVSWYQQALGQGPQFIFQYYREEENGRGNFPPRFSGLQFPNYSSELNVNALELDDSALYLCASSRALGVRNEQFFGPGTRLTVL.

This clone has just one count. The chain recombines TRBV11-2 with TRBJ2-2, with TRBD2 identical over 11 bases. V shed 1 base, J shed 5 bases, and the junction held 0 bases outside the gene matches. CDR3 length: 15 residues. Germline lookup yields CDR1 SGHAT and CDR2 FQNNGV. The chain's CDR3 is CASSLVAGGTGELFF. CDR3 nucleotides: TGTGCCAGCAGCTTAGTAGCGGGAGGGACCGGGGAGCTGTTTTTT.

The CDR3 loop reads CASTRENSYGYTF. The CDR3 DNA reads TGTGCCAGTACCCGGGAAAATAGCTATGGCTACACCTTC. V is TRBV19 and J is TRBJ1-2, with D unresolved. There are 13 residues in the CDR3. Germline CDR1 is LNHDA and CDR2 is SQIVND (reference sequence). The V end was cut by 7 bases, the J end by 4 bases, with 13 bases between.

The V call is TRBV27, the J call TRBJ2-7, with D possibly matching TRBD1 (6 bases). CDR1 and CDR2 (germline): MNHEY, SMNVEV (reference sequence). The CDR3 length is 13 residues. V lost 4 bases to trimming and J lost 6 bases, with 13 bases between them. The CDR3 region is CASSSTGISEQYF. CDR3 DNA: TGTGCCAGCAGTTCAACAGGGATTAGCGAGCAGTACTTC.

V and J are TRBV7-7 and TRBJ2-2, with 7 nucleotides matching TRBD1. In germline, CDR1 is SSHAT, CDR2 FNYEAQ (reference sequence). The V and J ends lost 5 bases and 5 bases, in that order; junction bases with no gene match: 2. The CDR3 contains 13 residues. Here the CDR3 reads CASSMTGTGELFF. As DNA, the CDR3 is TGTGCCAGCAGCATGACAGGGACCGGGGAGCTGTTTTTT.

The CDR3: CASSETGAAYNSPLHF. The CDR3 region has the DNA TGTGCCAGCAGCGAGACAGGGGCCGCCTATAATTCACCCCTCCACTTT. The V call is TRBV7-2, the J call TRBJ1-6; TRBD1 matches at 8 bases. The V gene's germline CDR1 is SGHTA and CDR2 FQGNSA. The trim removed 5 bases at V and 2 bases at J, leaving 5 bases unmatched. The length of the CDR3 is 16 residues.

V is TRBV23-1 and J is TRBJ2-5; 7 nucleotides agree with TRBD2. TRBV23-1 counts as an open reading frame of uncertain function. The CDR3 sequence is 16 residues long. The V gene end was trimmed by 11 bases and the J gene end by 0 bases; junction bases not matched to a gene: 15. The CDR3 region is CAQTSVAGGYQETQYF. CDR3 sequence (DNA): TGCGCCCAAACTAGCGTCGCTGGTGGGTACCAAGAGACCCAGTACTTC.

The chain has TRBV27 and TRBJ1-2; 7 bases align to TRBD1. The CDR3 runs to 14 residues. V lost 4 bases to trimming and J lost 4 bases; unmatched junction nucleotides: 6. Germline V gives CDR1 MNHEY, CDR2 SMNVEV (reference sequence). The CDR3 nucleotides are TGTGCCAGCAGTTCCGGGACAGCTATCTATGGCTACACCTTC. Its protein product is CASSSGTAIYGYTF.

This clone was found a few times. The chain uses TRBV7-9 and TRBJ1-4; D gene uncertain. The ends were cut back, 2 bases at V and 3 bases at J, with 10 bases in the middle. The CDR3 runs 15 residues. CDR1 SEHNR and CDR2 FQNEAQ come from the germline V gene (reference sequence). The CDR3 DNA reads TGTGCCAGCAGCTTATTTTCACAGCCTAATGAAAAACTGTTTTTT. This codes for CASSLFSQPNEKLFF.

The chain joins TRBV5-1 to TRBJ2-1; 9 bases are shared with TRBD2. The CDR3 sequence is 16 residues long. V lost 2 bases, J lost 3 bases, and 6 bases stayed unmatched. Germline CDR1 SGHRS, CDR2 YFSETQ. The CDR3: CASSFLASGDYNEQFF. CDR3 nucleotide sequence: TGCGCCAGCAGCTTCCTGGCTAGCGGGGACTACAATGAGCAGTTCTTC. The complete variable domain, with remaining parts taken from reference TRBV5-1 and TRBJ2-1, reads KAGVTQTPRYLIKTRGQQVTLSCSPISGHRSVSWYQQTPGQGLQFLFEYFSETQRNKGNFPGRFSGRQFSNSRSEMNVSTLELGDSALYLCASSFLASGDYNEQFFGPGTRLTVL.

This clone was detected only once. The chain joins TRBV19 to TRBJ2-7; 10 bases are shared with TRBD2. The CDR3 totals 15 residues. V lost 5 bases to trimming and J lost 5 bases; unmatched junction nucleotides: 9. From germline, CDR1 is LNHDA and CDR2 SQIVND (reference sequence). In nucleotides, the CDR3 is TGTGCCAGTAGTCTTTATCTAGCGGGAGTCCACGAGCAGTACTTC. This translates into CASSLYLAGVHEQYF.

The chain uses TRBV7-6 and TRBJ1-2; unclear D gene. Trimming cost V 5 bases and J 4 bases, with 14 bases left between them. Germline CDR1 SGHVS, CDR2 FNYEAQ. This CDR3 spans 14 amino acids. CDR3 sequence: CASSPKPSLYGYTF. The CDR3 nucleotides are TGTGCCAGCAGCCCGAAGCCATCCCTCTATGGCTACACCTTC.

This clone was observed a handful of times. The chain combines TRBV11-2 with TRBJ1-1; 7 nucleotides line up with TRBD1. V shed 2 bases, J shed 6 bases, and the junction held 6 bases outside the gene matches. CDR1 is SGHAT and CDR2 is FQNNGV in the germline V gene. This CDR3 is 14 amino acids long. The CDR3 DNA reads as TGTGCCAGCAGCTTAACAGGGGTAGTCCCTGAAGCTTTCTTT. Its translation: CASSLTGVVPEAFF.

CDR3 DNA sequence: TGTGCCAGCAGTGATGTAGGGGATGGCTACACCTTC. Amino acids: CASSDVGDGYTF. The rearrangement uses TRBV6-1 and TRBJ1-2, with D possibly being TRBD1 (5 bases). V was trimmed by 3 bases and J by 6 bases, leaving 8 bases between them. The CDR3 spans 12 residues. CDR1 is MNHNS, CDR2 SASEGT, per germline.

The genes are TRBV18 and TRBJ2-7, with 7 bases matching TRBD1. The CDR3 runs 15 residues. Germline-derived CDR1 and CDR2 are KGHSH and LQKENI. The junction had 8 bases not matched to a gene; V was cut back by 4 bases and J by 2 bases. The CDR3 protein is CASSLGQVGTYEQYF. CDR3 DNA: TGTGCCAGCTCACTAGGACAGGTGGGGACCTACGAGCAGTACTTC. The full variable domain, rest sourced from reference TRBV18 and TRBJ2-7, is NAGVMQNPRHLVRRRGQEARLRCSPMKGHSHVYWYRQLPEEGLKFMVYLQKENIIDESGMPKERFSAEFPKEGPSILRIQQVVRGDSAAYFCASSLGQVGTYEQYFGPGTRLTVT.

The chain joins TRBV6-4 to TRBJ1-6; no clear D. V was shortened by 7 bases and J by 0 bases, with 10 bases between the two germline ends. The length of the CDR3 is 15 residues. CDR1 MRHNA and CDR2 SNTAGT come from the germline V gene. DNA for the CDR3: TGTGCCAGCATTAGAGGGAGCTCCTATAATTCACCCCTCCACTTT. This encodes CASIRGSSYNSPLHF.

The V gene is TRBV15, the J gene TRBJ2-5, with TRBD2 matching 11 bases. V dropped 0 bases and J dropped 3; count of bases not matched to a gene: 15. This CDR3 is built from 20 residues. Germline V CDR1 and CDR2: LNHNV, YYDKDF (reference sequence). This CDR3 reads CATSRDPSGLAGGEKETQYF. CDR3 nucleotides: TGTGCCACCAGCAGAGATCCTTCGGGGCTAGCGGGGGGAGAGAAAGAGACCCAGTACTTC.

The chain uses TRBV6-4 and TRBJ2-1, with 10 bases identical to TRBD1. CDR3 length: 15 amino acids. Trimming removed 3 bases from V and 8 bases from J; junction bases left unmatched: 7. Germline-derived CDR1 and CDR2 are MRHNA and SNTAGT. CDR3 DNA sequence: TGTGCCAGCAGTGATGAAGGGACAGGGGTGCATGAGCAGTTCTTC. Its protein product is CASSDEGTGVHEQFF.

The rearrangement joins TRBV9 to TRBJ1-1, with D perhaps matching TRBD1 (6 bases). Germline V gives CDR1 SGDLS, CDR2 YYNGEE. V lost 2 bases and J lost 6, with 26 bases in between. The CDR3 is 18 residues long. The CDR3 sequence is CASSVGFGGGGGISEAFF. The CDR3 region has the DNA TGTGCCAGCAGCGTGGGGTTCGGGGGGGGCGGGGGTATTTCTGAAGCTTTCTTT.

The chain joins TRBV2 to TRBJ1-3, with 7 nucleotides matching TRBD1. The CDR3 extends over 14 amino acids. V shed 6 bases and J 2 bases; nucleotides not matched to a gene: 4. Germline CDR1 SNHLY, CDR2 FYNNEI. CDR3 nucleotide sequence: TGTGCCAGCAGGCCACAGGGGCCTGGAAACACCATATATTTT. It translates to CASRPQGPGNTIYF.